One sample yielded the 4 T cell receptor beta chains listed below, sequenced in a study of T-cell reconstitution after alpha-beta-depleted transplantation in children. Preparation of the TCRbeta library involved a method that used unique molecular identifiers. TCRdb reprocessed the PCR reads with MiXCR, giving one entry per CDR3 protein. The sample lists around 960,000 distinct CDR3 sequences, about 29% seen once, with roughly 30% in the top ten. The sample consisted of PBMCs, mostly from graft donor cells, taken 360 days after TCRalphabeta/CD19-depleted stem cell transplant. The origin of the receptors is a boy less than two years old who had a stem cell transplant for SCID, so the T cells may come from the graft donor.

This clonotype was seen only a few times. This chain links TRBV15 with TRBJ2-5, with a tentative D call TRBD1 (5 bases). V dropped 1 base and J dropped 3 bases, with 9 bases sitting between them. The CDR3 consists of 14 residues. Germline lookup yields CDR1 LNHNV and CDR2 YYDKDF (reference sequence). The CDR3 is CATSRGQIKETQYF. The CDR3 bases are TGTGCCACCAGCAGAGGACAGATTAAAGAGACCCAGTACTTC.

The chain couples TRBV5-1 to TRBJ2-3; D is ambiguous. Germline CDR1 and CDR2: SGHRS and YFSETQ. With 0 bases removed from V and 5 bases from J, the gap between germline ends came to 10 bases. The CDR3 loop spans 14 amino acids. This chain's CDR3 is CASSLGDEQDTQYF. CDR3 bases: TGCGCCAGCAGCTTGGGAGACGAACAAGATACGCAGTATTTT.

The CDR3 is CASSPDRGVDEQFF. CDR3 coding DNA: TGTGCCAGCTCCCCTGACAGGGGTGTCGATGAGCAGTTCTTC. The rearrangement joins TRBV18 to TRBJ2-1; 8 nucleotides line up with TRBD1. CDR1 is KGHSH and CDR2 is LQKENI in the germline V gene. V trimming: 6 bases; J trimming: 8 bases; junction bases outside the gene matches: 9. This CDR3 comprises 14 residues.

This clonotype was observed a single time. DNA for the CDR3: TGTGCCAGCAGTTTTGGCAGTCAAATTGGCTACACCTTC. Its translation: CASSFGSQIGYTF. The chain uses TRBV28 and TRBJ1-2, with D unclear. Germline V gene lookup returns CDR1 MDHEN and CDR2 SYDVKM. V was pared by 3 bases and J by 7 bases, with 12 bases between. The CDR3 runs to 13 residues.